This is a list of T cell receptor beta chains from one sample in a study of CD8 T cells in ankylosing spondylitis. TCRdb re-called the 5' RACE reads through MiXCR, storing one row per CDR3 protein. The sample has about 160,000 distinct CDR3 sequences, around 42% seen once. The sequenced sample consisted of synovial fluid, either unsorted or a sorted T cell fraction (not recorded which). The origin of the receptors is a male donor with ankylosing spondylitis. CDR3s leave out the opening cysteine and the closing phenylalanine or tryptophan. Each record gives: V gene, D gene, J gene, CDR3 protein. A D gene is named only where the DNA matches it firmly.

>TRBV28|TRBD2|TRBJ2-2
ASSRGEDGELF
>TRBV5-1|-|TRBJ1-1
ASSQDENTEAF
>TRBV12-3/TRBV12-4|-|TRBJ2-7
ASSRGNYEQY
>TRBV7-9|-|TRBJ2-5
ASSLKGRETQY
>TRBV15|-|TRBJ2-1
ATSRVHSPLTPPGSYNEQF
>TRBV11-1|TRBD2|TRBJ2-4
ASTTGGSGGWDKNIQY
>TRBV7-6|-|TRBJ2-1
ASSTPSEGKLNEQF
>TRBV12-3/TRBV12-4|-|TRBJ2-2
ASSSPWPWNTGELF
>TRBV24-1|-|TRBJ1-2
ATSDPPGDAGYT
>TRBV28|-|TRBJ1-5
ASSLGSRITYSNQPQH
>TRBV12-3/TRBV12-4|-|TRBJ1-1
ASSFFLGGDANTEAF
>TRBV6-5|TRBD1|TRBJ2-4
ASSYRTGWNIQY
>TRBV4-2|-|TRBJ2-2
ASSEMLGHPSNTGELF
>TRBV28|TRBD1|TRBJ2-1
ASGGGTGVHEQF
>TRBV12-3/TRBV12-4|-|TRBJ2-5
ASGGPLQETQY
>TRBV7-9|TRBD1|TRBJ1-1
ASSWGAGGLTEAF
>TRBV3-1|TRBD2|TRBJ2-1
ASSQDASGGPRTDEQF
>TRBV6-1|-|TRBJ1-1
ASSRDANTEAF
>TRBV7-9|-|TRBJ2-1
ASSRADPRYNEQF
>TRBV4-3|-|TRBJ2-5
ASSHYPWTAQETQY
>TRBV20-1|-|TRBJ1-5
SASGGAQDNQPQH
>TRBV30|-|TRBJ2-2
AGDEQNTGELF
>TRBV29-1|-|TRBJ2-7
SVVALPPYEQY
>TRBV15|-|TRBJ2-1
ATSSVGGGSEQF
>TRBV27|TRBD2|TRBJ2-5
ASSPWTSGVETQY